This entry concerns a single TCR beta chain. As yet, its antigen is unknown. Cultured CD4+ T cell DNA underwent sequencing with the Oncomine TCR Beta short-read assay. TCRdb independently ran MiXCR on the PCR reads; one entry per CDR3 protein. In the table there are about 20,000 distinct CDR3 sequences, approximately 59% of which are singletons. The sample's treatment: approximately nine-day PBMC culture with coronavirus spike peptide pools or control peptides (ViraFEST assay). These data come from a study of vaccination and CD4 T cells after COVID-19. This CDR3 region has 15 residues. Looked up from germline, CDR1 is GTSNPN and CDR2 is SVGIG (reference sequence). The ends lost 2 bases at V and 1 base at J; junction bases unmatched: 3.

Material: CD4+ T cells from blood, cultured in vitro, obtained after SARS-CoV-2 vaccination. The rearrangement links TRBV30 to TRBJ1-5; 9 nucleotides agree with TRBD1. The receptor was isolated from a human donor who had recovered from COVID-19. The CDR3 here is CAWSLGQGSNQPQHF. In nucleotides, the CDR3 is TGTGCCTGGAGTCTGGGACAGGGAAGCAATCAGCCCCAGCATTTT.